These T cell receptor beta chains were read from a single sample in a study of T cell responses to AZD1222 COVID-19 vaccine. The protocol was immunoSEQ multiplex PCR, while the TCRdb copy is restricted to in-frame clones and leaves out a portion. The sample has about 150,000 clones; about nine tenths are singletons. Sequencing was performed on peripheral blood, taken 28 days after the second AZD1222 dose. Receptors originate from an adult who received the AZD1222 COVID-19 vaccine. Each CDR3 is given with its conserved first and last residue. Size is omitted from some rows. Given values are once, few, many or a class for expanded clones.

j_call | clone_size | v_call | cdr3_aa
TRBJ2-7 | - | TRBV12-3/TRBV12-4 | CASSGQSYEQYF
TRBJ2-7 | - | TRBV18 | CASSPITGESNRYEQYF
TRBJ2-3 | - | TRBV19 | CASSALAGGYTDTQYF
TRBJ1-3 | - | TRBV28 | CASSRWGMGRDTIYF
TRBJ1-6 | - | TRBV7-9 | CASSLELNSPLHF
TRBJ1-2 | - | TRBV29-1 | CSVDPQGHGYTF
TRBJ2-5 | - | TRBV28 | CASSLAGGLKETQYF
TRBJ1-4 | - | TRBV14 | CASSQESGRAVLFF
TRBJ1-3 | - | TRBV14 | CASSQENGGGNTIYF
TRBJ1-2 | - | TRBV19 | CASTLGGGNYGYTF
TRBJ1-6 | few | TRBV15 | CATSKRTGAALTPLHF
TRBJ1-1 | - | TRBV27 | CASRRGSGEAFF
TRBJ1-2 | - | TRBV6-4 | CASSDSARGHYGYTF
TRBJ1-3 | - | TRBV2 | CASSAQGNGNTIYF
TRBJ1-1 | - | TRBV7-2 | CASSLVRAAEAFF
TRBJ1-4 | once | TRBV28 | CASSFQGRPEKLFF
TRBJ1-6 | - | TRBV19 | CASRGRGPDSPLHF
TRBJ2-5 | - | TRBV6-5 | CASSPGDGDQETQYF
TRBJ2-5 | - | TRBV9 | CASSDSGRAAETQYF
TRBJ2-7 | - | TRBV7-2 | CASSFWGGHEQYF
TRBJ2-5 | - | TRBV14 | CASSQVAGLQETQYF
TRBJ1-2 | - | TRBV24-1 | CATSVGDRDYGYTF
TRBJ1-2 | - | TRBV28 | CASSLPQGTNYGYTF
TRBJ2-7 | - | TRBV29-1 | CSVRDRATYEQYF
TRBJ2-1 | - | TRBV9 | CASSVVGLAKEQFF
TRBJ1-6 | - | TRBV2 | CASSEAPGKASPLHF
TRBJ2-3 | - | TRBV7-2 | CASSLSATDTQYF
TRBJ1-2 | - | TRBV7-3 | CASSRGQLSNYGYTF
TRBJ1-6 | - | TRBV28 | CASSPAGGGRTYNSPLHF
TRBJ1-3 | - | TRBV4-3 | CASSQFSGLRGPIYF
TRBJ1-6 | - | TRBV15 | CATSRVETEDSPLHF
TRBJ1-6 | - | TRBV27 | CASRPRAHNSPLHF
TRBJ2-1 | - | TRBV27 | CASSFLGTEQFF
TRBJ1-2 | - | TRBV7-9 | CASSRKQGNYGYTF
TRBJ1-1 | - | TRBV19 | CASSHRNTEAFF
TRBJ2-3 | once | TRBV4-3 | CASSQDLGADTQYF
TRBJ1-2 | once | TRBV27 | CASSFDRGGYGYTF
TRBJ1-5 | - | TRBV12-3/TRBV12-4 | CASRADSNQPQHF
TRBJ2-7 | - | TRBV28 | CASSPRTGAYEQYF
TRBJ1-2 | - | TRBV7-2 | CASSLAPGANYGYTF
TRBJ1-1 | - | TRBV5-4 | CASSRDWNTEAFF
TRBJ2-1 | - | TRBV18 | CASSPGGGTPFSYNEQFF
TRBJ1-1 | - | TRBV7-9 | CASSPPDGRIMAFF
TRBJ1-5 | - | TRBV19 | CASNAGTAFQPQHF
TRBJ1-6 | - | TRBV27 | CASSFIAWGQGEYNSPLHF
TRBJ2-3 | - | TRBV25-1 | CASSEPIGRQGTDTQYF